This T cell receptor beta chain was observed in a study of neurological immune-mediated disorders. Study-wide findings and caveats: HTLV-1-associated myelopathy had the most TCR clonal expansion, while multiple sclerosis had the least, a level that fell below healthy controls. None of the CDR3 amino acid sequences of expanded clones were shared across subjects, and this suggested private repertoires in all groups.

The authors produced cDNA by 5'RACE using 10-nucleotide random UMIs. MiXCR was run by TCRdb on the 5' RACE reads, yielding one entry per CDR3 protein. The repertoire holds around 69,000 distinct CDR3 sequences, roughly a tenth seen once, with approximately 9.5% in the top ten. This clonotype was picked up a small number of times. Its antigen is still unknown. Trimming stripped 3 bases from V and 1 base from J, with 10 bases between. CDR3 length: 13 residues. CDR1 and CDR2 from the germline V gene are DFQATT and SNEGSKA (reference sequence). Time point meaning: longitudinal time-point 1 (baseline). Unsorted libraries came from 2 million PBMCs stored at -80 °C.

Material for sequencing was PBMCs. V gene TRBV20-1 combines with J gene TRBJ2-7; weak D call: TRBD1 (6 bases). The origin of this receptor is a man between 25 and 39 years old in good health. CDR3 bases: TGCAGTGCTAGCCCGACAGGTTCCTACGAGCAGTACTTC. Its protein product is CSASPTGSYEQYF.